This TCR beta chain appears in the sequencing data of a study of Ad26.COV2.S vaccination and SARS-CoV-2 variants. Sequenced by immunoSEQ multiplex PCR; TCRdb stores in-frame clones only, minus some. The sample lists approximately 410,000 clones; about 90% were seen once. Germline V CDR1 and CDR2: MNHEY, SVGAGI. This CDR3 comprises 15 residues. The V end lost 0 bases, the J end lost 6 bases, and 15 bases lay between the germline ends. Treatment denoted: roughly 19 received Ad26.COV2.S at low or high dose, single or two shots; about five received placebo; per-sample allocation not given. All samples were drawn on day 63, counting from the first vaccine or placebo injection.

This TCR was recovered from a person between 18 and 65 years old who received the Ad26.COV2.S COVID-19 vaccine or a placebo. The material was peripheral blood, obtained in a trial of Ad26.COV2.S vaccine versus placebo. This chain connects TRBV6-5 to TRBJ2-7, with D perhaps matching TRBD1 or TRBD2 (6 bases each). Here the CDR3 reads CASSYSGGLGSEQYF. The CDR3, as DNA: TGTGCCAGCAGTTACTCGGGGGGCTTAGGGAGCGAGCAGTACTTC.